Included here is one TCR beta chain sequence, with context. Its antigen is not known. This specimen comes from a study of T cells in Graves' hyperthyroidism and ophthalmopathy. Study results and limitations: A 13 V-J model separated ophthalmopathy from stable hyperthyroidism.

Trimming removed 3 bases from V and 1 base from J; junction bases left unmatched: 8. Germline V gene lookup returns CDR1 LNHNV and CDR2 YYDKDF (reference sequence). The CDR3 covers 16 residues. RNA transcripts yielded amplified TCR beta CDR3 regions. An initial round of RT-PCR targeting the TCR CDR3 relied on the HTBI primer set. TCRdb fed the multiplex PCR reads into MiXCR, producing one record per CDR3 protein. The sample lists about 25,000 distinct CDR3 sequences, around 47% seen once, with around 23% in the top ten. Not enrolled were patients with uncontrolled infection, other autoimmune disease, pregnancy or lactation. The blood was taken when hyperthyroidism was first diagnosed, before any ophthalmopathy symptoms showed up. It was 8.5 to 10 ml of fresh peripheral blood that supplied the PBMCs.

V and J are TRBV15 and TRBJ2-7; 8 nucleotides agree with TRBD2. The receptor was derived from a woman aged 40 to 50 with Graves' hyperthyroidism that later progressed to Graves' ophthalmopathy. The sequencing sample was made of blood. For the CDR3, the DNA is TGTGCCACCAGCAGCGTCACTAGCGGTGCTTCCTACGAGCAGTACTTC. Translated, it gives CATSSVTSGASYEQYF.